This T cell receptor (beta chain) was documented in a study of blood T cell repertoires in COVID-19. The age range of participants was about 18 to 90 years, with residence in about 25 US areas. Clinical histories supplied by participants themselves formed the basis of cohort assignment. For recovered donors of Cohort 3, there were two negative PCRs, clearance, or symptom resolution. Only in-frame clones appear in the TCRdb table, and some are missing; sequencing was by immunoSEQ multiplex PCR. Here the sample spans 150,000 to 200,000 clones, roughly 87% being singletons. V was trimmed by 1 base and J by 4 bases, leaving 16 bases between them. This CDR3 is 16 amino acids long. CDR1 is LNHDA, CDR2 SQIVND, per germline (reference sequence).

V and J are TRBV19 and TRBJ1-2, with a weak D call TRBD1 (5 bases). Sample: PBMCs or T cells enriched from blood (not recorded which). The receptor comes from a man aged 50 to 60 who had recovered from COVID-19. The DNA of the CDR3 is TGTGCCAGTAGTATAGCAGGCAGGGAAGGATTCTATGGCTACACCTTC. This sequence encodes CASSIAGREGFYGYTF.